This TCR beta chain originates from a study of low-dose radiotherapy and immunotherapy resistance in tumors. Overall study: Administration of intravenous cyclophosphamide at 200 mg/m2 took place every two weeks, one day before radiation and immunotherapy.

Both TCRalpha and TCRbeta chains were reverse transcribed with V-gene-specific primers. TCR amplification used about 18 PCR cycles, a constant-region primer and a V-primer adapter. TCRdb re-called the reads with MiXCR, one entry per CDR3 protein. The sample yields tens of thousands of distinct CDR3 sequences, 20% to 25% seen once. Trimming removed 3 bases at V and 3 bases at J, with 14 bases between. The CDR3 is 16 amino acids. CDR1 and CDR2 from the germline V gene are SGHAT and FQNNGV. This clonotype was counted at least ten times. Time point specified: after trial treatment. This sample's treatment: LDRT plus nivolumab, ipilimumab, low-dose cyclophosphamide and aspirin (RACIN trial).

The chain carries TRBV11-2 and TRBJ2-2, with a weak D call TRBD2 (6 bases). This specimen was PBMCs, taken after low-dose radiotherapy plus immunotherapy. This sequence originates from a female donor with ovarian cancer. Written as DNA, the CDR3 is TGTGCCAGCAGCTTTAGCGGCCTCGAGTACACCGGGGAGCTGTTTTTT. It is translated as CASSFSGLEYTGELFF.